Each of the 21 T cell receptor beta chains below was sequenced from the same sample in a study of blood T cell repertoires in COVID-19. Libraries were prepared by immunoSEQ multiplex PCR; TCRdb keeps only in-frame clonotypes and omits some of them. The profile shows over 50,000 clones, 70% to 90% of them singletons. Specimen: peripheral blood. The receptor set was obtained from a man in his 70s with active COVID-19.

The sample holds one count of this clone. The chain employs TRBV2 and TRBJ1-1; 8 nucleotides align to TRBD1. V was clipped by 6 bases and J by 5 bases; unmatched bases: 8. Per the germline V gene, CDR1 is SNHLY and CDR2 is FYNNEI. The CDR3 spans 14 residues. The CDR3 protein is CASRTDRVKTEAFF. The DNA of the CDR3 is TGTGCCAGCAGGACGGACAGGGTAAAAACTGAAGCTTTCTTT. Variable domain in full (rest from reference TRBV2 and TRBJ1-1): EPEVTQTPSHQVTQMGQEVILRCVPISNHLYFYWYRQILGQKVEFLVSFYNNEISEKSEIFDDQFSVERPDGSNFTLKIRSTKLEDSAMYFCASRTDRVKTEAFFGQGTRLTVV.

The genes are TRBV27 and TRBJ1-6; 10 bases agree with TRBD1. The CDR3 totals 19 residues. CDR1 MNHEY and CDR2 SMNVEV come from the germline V gene (reference sequence). Unmatched junction bases numbered 5, after V lost 0 bases and J lost 0 bases. CDR3 in amino acids: CASSLSGQGTSSYNSPLHF. The CDR3 bases are TGTGCCAGCAGTTTATCGGGACAGGGGACGAGCTCCTATAATTCACCCCTCCACTTT.

The genes are TRBV7-8 and TRBJ1-4, with 8 positions matching TRBD1. V shed 5 bases, J shed 2 bases, and the junction held 7 bases outside the gene matches. Germline V lookup: CDR1 SGHVS, CDR2 FQNEAQ. The CDR3 is 16 residues long. Here the CDR3 reads CASSPQGASTNEKLFF. For the CDR3, the DNA is TGTGCCAGCAGCCCCCAGGGGGCCTCTACTAATGAAAAACTGTTTTTT. The complete variable domain, with remaining parts taken from reference TRBV7-8 and TRBJ1-4, reads GAGVSQSPRYKVAKRGQDVALRCDPISGHVSLFWYQQALGQGPEFLTYFQNEAQLDKSGLPSDRFFAERPEGSVSTLKIQRTQQEDSAVYLCASSPQGASTNEKLFFGSGTQLSVL.

J is TRBJ2-3 and V is TRBV6-5, with 9 bases matching TRBD1. V was pared by 5 bases and J by 0 bases, with 3 bases of the junction left unmatched. Germline V lookup: CDR1 MNHEY, CDR2 SVGAGI. The CDR3 is 15 residues long. CDR3 residues: CASSLGQGSTDTQYF. The CDR3 DNA reads TGTGCCAGCAGTCTAGGACAGGGGAGCACAGATACGCAGTATTTT.

This chain uses TRBV28 with TRBJ2-5; D is perhaps TRBD1 (5 bases). The germline V gene has CDR1 MDHEN and CDR2 SYDVKM. The CDR3 loop spans 14 amino acids. Trimming took 2 bases from V and 4 from J, leaving 11 bases between them. CDR3: CASSLQGYRETQYF. CDR3 bases: TGTGCCAGCAGTTTACAGGGCTATCGAGAGACCCAGTACTTC. Full variable domain (rest looked up from reference TRBV28 and TRBJ2-5): DVKVTQSSRYLVKRTGEKVFLECVQDMDHENMFWYRQDPGLGLRLIYFSYDVKMKEKGDIPEGYSVSREKKERFSLILESASTNQTSMYLCASSLQGYRETQYFGPGTRLLVL.

The chain links TRBV2 to TRBJ1-3, with no clear D. Germline V gene data show CDR1 as SNHLY and CDR2 as FYNNEI. The CDR3 has 13 amino acids. The V gene lost 8 bases and the J gene lost 8 bases, with 16 bases spanning the gap. The CDR3: CASRSGPRDTIYF. DNA for the CDR3: TGTGCCAGCCGATCTGGCCCACGGGACACCATATATTTT.

This chain connects TRBV9 to TRBJ2-5, with 10 bases matching TRBD1. CDR1 SGDLS and CDR2 YYNGEE come from the germline V gene. The CDR3 is 21 residues long. The trim removed 2 bases at V and 2 bases at J, leaving 21 bases unmatched. For the CDR3, the DNA is TGTGCCAGCAGCGTCCGGACAGGGGGTCCGTCAGCCTCGACCCAACAAGAGACCCAGTACTTC. Its protein product is CASSVRTGGPSASTQQETQYF.

The chain is built from TRBV19 and TRBJ2-2, with D perhaps matching TRBD1 (5 bases). Germline CDR1 is LNHDA and CDR2 is SQIVND (reference sequence). V was clipped by 10 bases and J by 6 bases, with 12 bases between them. The CDR3 is 12 residues long. CDR3 in DNA: TGTGCCACACTTCCAGGGTCCGGGGAGCTGTTTTTT. Translation gives CATLPGSGELFF.

The chain recombines TRBV18 with TRBJ1-4, with 7 positions matching TRBD1. V shed 5 bases and J 10 bases; nucleotides not matched to a gene: 13. The CDR3 extends over 15 amino acids. CDR1 is KGHSH, CDR2 LQKENI, per germline. CDR3 in DNA: TGTGCCAGCTCATTTACCGACAGACCAGGGGGAAAACTGTTTTTT. Its protein is CASSFTDRPGGKLFF.

This clone was found once. The chain combines TRBV5-1 with TRBJ2-7; 9 nucleotides line up with TRBD1. Trimming took 4 bases from V and 7 from J; bases not matched to a gene: 9. The CDR3 runs 14 residues. Germline CDR1 reads SGHRS; CDR2 reads YFSETQ. Written as DNA, the CDR3 is TGCGCCAGCAGCCGCCAAGGACAGGGGTGGGAGCAGTACTTC. It translates to CASSRQGQGWEQYF. Full variable domain (remainder filled in from reference TRBV5-1 and TRBJ2-7): KAGVTQTPRYLIKTRGQQVTLSCSPISGHRSVSWYQQTPGQGLQFLFEYFSETQRNKGNFPGRFSGRQFSNSRSEMNVSTLELGDSALYLCASSRQGQGWEQYFGPGTRLTVT.

The rearrangement links TRBV18 to TRBJ1-1; TRBD1 is a possible D gene (6 bases). CDR3 size: 12 residues. Between the trimmed V and J ends, which lost 5 bases and 3 bases, there was a span of 7 bases. Germline V lookup: CDR1 KGHSH, CDR2 LQKENI. CDR3 protein: CASSTGYTEAFF. The CDR3 nucleotides read TGTGCCAGCTCAACAGGGTACACTGAAGCTTTCTTT.

The rearrangement links TRBV4-2 to TRBJ2-2; D is ambiguous. V was trimmed by 3 bases and J by 2 bases, leaving 7 bases between them. CDR1 is LGHNA and CDR2 is YNFKEQ in the germline V gene. This CDR3 has 14 amino acids. The CDR3 bases are TGTGCCAGCAGCCATAATTATAACACCGGGGAGCTGTTTTTT. As protein: CASSHNYNTGELFF.

This chain links TRBV5-1 with TRBJ1-1; 10 positions match TRBD1. Trimming removed 0 bases from V and 4 bases from J; junction bases left unmatched: 3. Germline CDR1 SGHRS, CDR2 YFSETQ. The CDR3 has 15 residues. The CDR3 sequence is CASSLGTGGGTEAFF. The DNA of the CDR3 is TGCGCCAGCAGCTTGGGGACAGGGGGTGGCACTGAAGCTTTCTTT.

The rearrangement links TRBV7-2 to TRBJ1-2; D is uncertain. V was clipped by 2 bases and J by 1 base, with 14 bases between them. The length of the CDR3 is 16 residues. Per germline, CDR1 SGHTA and CDR2 FQGNSA. CDR3 bases: TGTGCCAGCAGCTTATCCCTAGCTTCCGGTAACTATGGCTACACCTTC. It is translated as CASSLSLASGNYGYTF.

The rearrangement links TRBV25-1 to TRBJ2-3, with a tentative D call TRBD2 (6 bases). V lost 8 bases, J lost 6 bases, and 18 bases lay in between. The V gene's germline CDR1 is MGHDK and CDR2 SYGVNS. The CDR3 has 14 residues. This chain's CDR3 is CASHKSGGSDTQYF. CDR3 sequence (DNA): TGTGCCAGCCATAAGTCTGGGGGGTCGGATACGCAGTATTTT.

The rearrangement joins TRBV3-1 (or the pseudogene TRBV3-2) to TRBJ2-7; D possibly corresponds to TRBD2 (5 bases). V shed 4 bases and J shed 0 bases, with 13 bases lying between them. Germline CDR1 and CDR2: LGHDT and YNNKEL (reference sequence). This CDR3 contains 15 residues. This CDR3 reads CASSPLGVSSYEQYF. The CDR3 DNA reads as TGTGCCAGCAGCCCCCTCGGGGTTAGCTCCTACGAGCAGTACTTC.

This clone has just one count. Its ends do not fully match the called genes, so a read error is possible. The V and J genes are TRBV11-1 and TRBJ1-1; TRBD1 might be the D (5 bases). CDR3 size: 11 residues. The germline V gene encodes CDR1 SGHAT and CDR2 FQDESV (reference sequence). This CDR3 is CASSLAGGAFF. CDR3 bases: TGTGCCAGCAGCCTAGCGGGGGGAGCTTTCTTT.

The genes are TRBV24-1 and TRBJ1-1; D gene ambiguous. CDR3 length equals 13 residues. V was pared by 3 bases and J by 2 bases, with 6 bases between. Germline values: CDR1 KGHDR, CDR2 SFDVKD. CDR3 in amino acids: CATSDPTNTEAFF. The CDR3 nucleotides read TGTGCCACCAGTGATCCGACAAACACTGAAGCTTTCTTT.

About this clone itself: The identical CDR3 is also encoded by other nucleotide sequences in the sample. This sequence joins TRBV7-2 and TRBJ1-3, with D maybe TRBD1 (6 bases). Germline V gene data show CDR1 as SGHTA and CDR2 as FQGNSA. V was clipped by 5 bases and J by 4 bases, with 12 bases between them. The CDR3 sequence is 14 residues long. The CDR3, as DNA: TGTGCCAGCAGCGAGGACAGCCCGGGAAACACCATATATTTT. It yields the protein CASSEDSPGNTIYF.

The chain couples TRBV18 to TRBJ1-2; 7 positions agree with TRBD1. Germline lookup yields CDR1 KGHSH and CDR2 LQKENI. V dropped 0 bases and J dropped 7; count of bases not matched to a gene: 5. This CDR3 has 14 amino acids. The DNA for the CDR3 is TGTGCCAGCTCACCACCGACAGGGAGCGGTGGCTACACCTTC. It yields the protein CASSPPTGSGGYTF.

This chain connects TRBV19 to TRBJ1-1, with 9 bases that match TRBD1. Per germline, CDR1 LNHDA and CDR2 SQIVND (reference sequence). J gave up 4 bases and V 6 bases, and 6 bases lay outside the gene matches. The CDR3 runs to 14 residues. CDR3 loop: CASRGGQGRTEAFF. CDR3 in DNA: TGTGCCAGTAGAGGGGGACAGGGCCGCACTGAAGCTTTCTTT.